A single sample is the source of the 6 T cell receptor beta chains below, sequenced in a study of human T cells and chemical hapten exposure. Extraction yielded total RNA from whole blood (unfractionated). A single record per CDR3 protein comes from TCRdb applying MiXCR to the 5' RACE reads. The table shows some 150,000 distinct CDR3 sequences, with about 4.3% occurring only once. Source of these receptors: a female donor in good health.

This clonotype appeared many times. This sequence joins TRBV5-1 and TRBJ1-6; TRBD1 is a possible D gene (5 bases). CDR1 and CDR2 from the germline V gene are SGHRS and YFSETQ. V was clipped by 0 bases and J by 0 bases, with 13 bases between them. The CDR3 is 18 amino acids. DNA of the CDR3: TGCGCCAGCAGCTTGGAGCAGGGACTAAGCTCCTATAATTCACCCCTCCACTTT. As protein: CASSLEQGLSSYNSPLHF.

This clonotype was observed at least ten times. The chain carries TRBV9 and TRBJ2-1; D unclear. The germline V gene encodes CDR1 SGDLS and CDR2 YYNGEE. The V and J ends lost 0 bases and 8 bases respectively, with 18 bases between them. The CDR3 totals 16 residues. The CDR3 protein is CASSVAVVWPGDEQFF. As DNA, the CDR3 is TGTGCCAGCAGCGTAGCCGTGGTATGGCCCGGTGATGAGCAGTTCTTC.

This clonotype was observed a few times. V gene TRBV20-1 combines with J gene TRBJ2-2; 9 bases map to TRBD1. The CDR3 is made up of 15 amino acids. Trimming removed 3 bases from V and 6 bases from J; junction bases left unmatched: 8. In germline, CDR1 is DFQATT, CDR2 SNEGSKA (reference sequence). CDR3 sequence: CSARPGQGYAGELFF. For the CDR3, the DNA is TGCAGTGCTAGGCCGGGACAGGGCTATGCCGGGGAGCTGTTTTTT.

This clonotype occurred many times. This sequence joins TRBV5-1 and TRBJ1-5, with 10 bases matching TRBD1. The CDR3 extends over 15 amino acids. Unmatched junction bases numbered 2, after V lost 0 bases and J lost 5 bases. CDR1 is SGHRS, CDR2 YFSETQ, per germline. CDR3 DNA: TGCGCCAGCAGCTTGGGACAGGGGGCCGATCAGCCCCAGCATTTT. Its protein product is CASSLGQGADQPQHF.

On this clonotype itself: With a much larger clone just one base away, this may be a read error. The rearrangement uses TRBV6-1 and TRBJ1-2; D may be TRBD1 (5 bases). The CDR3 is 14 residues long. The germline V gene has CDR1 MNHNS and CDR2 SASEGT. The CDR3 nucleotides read TGTGCCAGCAGTGAAGGGGGCCCTAACTATGGCTACAACTTC. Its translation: CASSEGGPNYGYNF.

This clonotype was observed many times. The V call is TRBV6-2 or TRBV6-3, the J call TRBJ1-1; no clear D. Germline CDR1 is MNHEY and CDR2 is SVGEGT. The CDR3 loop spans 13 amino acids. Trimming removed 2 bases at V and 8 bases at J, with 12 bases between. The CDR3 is CASSYTTQVEAFF. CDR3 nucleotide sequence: TGTGCCAGCAGTTACACAACCCAGGTCGAAGCTTTCTTT.